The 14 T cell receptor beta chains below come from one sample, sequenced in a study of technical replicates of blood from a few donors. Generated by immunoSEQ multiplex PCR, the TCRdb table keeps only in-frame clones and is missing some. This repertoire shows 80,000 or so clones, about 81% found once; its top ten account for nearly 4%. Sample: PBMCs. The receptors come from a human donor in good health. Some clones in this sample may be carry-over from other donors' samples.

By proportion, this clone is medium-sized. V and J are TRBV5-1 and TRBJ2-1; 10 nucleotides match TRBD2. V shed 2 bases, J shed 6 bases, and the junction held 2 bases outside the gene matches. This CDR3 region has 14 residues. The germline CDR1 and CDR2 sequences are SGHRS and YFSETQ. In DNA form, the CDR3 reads TGCGCCAGCAGCTTAGCGGGAGGGTTCAATGAGCAGTTCTTC. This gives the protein CASSLAGGFNEQFF.

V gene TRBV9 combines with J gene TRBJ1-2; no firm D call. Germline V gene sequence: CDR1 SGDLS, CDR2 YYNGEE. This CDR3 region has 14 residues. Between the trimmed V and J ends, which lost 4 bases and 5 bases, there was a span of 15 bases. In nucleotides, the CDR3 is TGTGCCAGCAGCCGGCAGGCCTCGGCTTATGGCTACACCTTC. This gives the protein CASSRQASAYGYTF.

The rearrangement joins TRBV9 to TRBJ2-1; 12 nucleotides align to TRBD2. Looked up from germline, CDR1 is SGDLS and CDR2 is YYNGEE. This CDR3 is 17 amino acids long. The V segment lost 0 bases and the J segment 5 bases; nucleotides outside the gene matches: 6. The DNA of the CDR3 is TGTGCCAGCAGCGTAGGCCTAGCGGGAGGGAAGGACAATGAGCAGTTCTTC. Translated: CASSVGLAGGKDNEQFF.

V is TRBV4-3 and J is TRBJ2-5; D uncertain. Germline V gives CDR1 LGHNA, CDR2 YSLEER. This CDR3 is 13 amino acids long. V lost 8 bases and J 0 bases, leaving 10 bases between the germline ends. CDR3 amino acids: CASASVYQETQYF. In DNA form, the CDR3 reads TGCGCCAGCGCGTCGGTGTACCAAGAGACCCAGTACTTC.

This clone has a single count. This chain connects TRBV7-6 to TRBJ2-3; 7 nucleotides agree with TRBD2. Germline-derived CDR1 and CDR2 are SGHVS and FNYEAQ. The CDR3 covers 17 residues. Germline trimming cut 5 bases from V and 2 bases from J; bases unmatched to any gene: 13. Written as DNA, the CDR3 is TGTGCCAGCAGCCAGGCCGCTAGCGGCCGTTTCACAGATACGCAGTATTTT. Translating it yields CASSQAASGRFTDTQYF.

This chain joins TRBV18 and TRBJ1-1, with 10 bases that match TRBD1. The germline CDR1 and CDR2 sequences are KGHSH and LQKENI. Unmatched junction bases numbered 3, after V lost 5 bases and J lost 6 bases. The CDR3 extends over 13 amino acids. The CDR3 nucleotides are TGTGCCAGCTCAGCGACAGGGGGCCCTGAAGCTTTCTTT. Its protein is CASSATGGPEAFF.

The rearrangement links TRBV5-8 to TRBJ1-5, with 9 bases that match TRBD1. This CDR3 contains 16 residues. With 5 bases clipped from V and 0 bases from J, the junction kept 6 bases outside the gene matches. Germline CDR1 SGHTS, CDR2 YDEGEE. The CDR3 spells CASRRRTGDSNQPQHF. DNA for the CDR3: TGTGCCAGCAGGCGACGGACAGGGGATAGCAATCAGCCCCAGCATTTT.

Here the CDR3 DNA reads TGTGCCAGCAGCCCCAGCTATGGCTACACCTTC. Translated, it gives CASSPSYGYTF. The chain couples TRBV16 to TRBJ1-2; D call uncertain. CDR1 and CDR2 (germline): KGHSY, FQNENV. Deletions cut 4 bases from V and 4 bases from J, with 4 bases between. This CDR3 region has 11 residues.

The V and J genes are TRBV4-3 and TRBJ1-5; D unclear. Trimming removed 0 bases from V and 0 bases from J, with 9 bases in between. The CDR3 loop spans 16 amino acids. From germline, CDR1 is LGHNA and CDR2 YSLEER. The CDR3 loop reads CASSQEYRYSNQPQHF. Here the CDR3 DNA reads TGCGCCAGCAGCCAAGAGTACAGATATAGCAATCAGCCCCAGCATTTT.

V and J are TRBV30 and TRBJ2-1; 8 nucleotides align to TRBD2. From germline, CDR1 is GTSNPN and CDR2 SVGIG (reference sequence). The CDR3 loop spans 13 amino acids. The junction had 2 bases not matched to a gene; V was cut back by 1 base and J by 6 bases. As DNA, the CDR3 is TGTGCCTGGAGTGGGACTAGCCCCAATGAGCAGTTCTTC. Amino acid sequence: CAWSGTSPNEQFF.

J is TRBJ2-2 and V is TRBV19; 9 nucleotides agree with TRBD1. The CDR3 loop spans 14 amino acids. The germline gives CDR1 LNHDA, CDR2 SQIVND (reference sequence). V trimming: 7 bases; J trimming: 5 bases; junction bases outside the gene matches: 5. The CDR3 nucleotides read TGTGCCAGTATAGGGACAGGGAATACCGGGGAGCTGTTTTTT. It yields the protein CASIGTGNTGELFF.

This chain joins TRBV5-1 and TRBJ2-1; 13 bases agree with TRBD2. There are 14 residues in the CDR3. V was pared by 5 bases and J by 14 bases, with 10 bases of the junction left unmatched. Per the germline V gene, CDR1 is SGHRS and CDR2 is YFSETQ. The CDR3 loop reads CASSQGLAGDEEFF. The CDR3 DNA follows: TGCGCCAGCAGTCAAGGACTAGCGGGAGATGAAGAGTTCTTC. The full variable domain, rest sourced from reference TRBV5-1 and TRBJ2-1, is KAGVTQTPRYLIKTRGQQVTLSCSPISGHRSVSWYQQTPGQGLQFLFEYFSETQRNKGNFPGRFSGRQFSNSRSEMNVSTLELGDSALYLCASSQGLAGDEEFFGPGTRLTVL.

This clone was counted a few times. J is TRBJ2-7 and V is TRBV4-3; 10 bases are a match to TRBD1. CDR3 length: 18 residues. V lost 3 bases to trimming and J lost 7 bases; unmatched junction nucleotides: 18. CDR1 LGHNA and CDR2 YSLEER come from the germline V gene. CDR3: CASSQEEFPPGQGKEQYF. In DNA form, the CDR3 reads TGCGCCAGCAGCCAGGAAGAATTTCCACCGGGACAGGGGAAGGAGCAGTACTTC.

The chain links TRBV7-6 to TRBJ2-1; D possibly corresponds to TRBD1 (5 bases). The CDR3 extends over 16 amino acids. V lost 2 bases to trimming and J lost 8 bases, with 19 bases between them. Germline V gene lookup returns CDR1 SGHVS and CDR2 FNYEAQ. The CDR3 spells CASSLWPRKRGHEQFF. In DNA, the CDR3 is TGTGCCAGCAGCTTATGGCCGAGAAAAAGGGGTCATGAGCAGTTCTTC.